Each of the 32 T cell receptor beta chains below was sequenced from the same sample in a study of CD8 T cells in Susac syndrome. Reverse transcription of about 0.5 to 1 ug RNA was carried out with random hexamers. TCRdb itself ran the immunoSEQ multiplex PCR reads through MiXCR, one entry per CDR3 protein. The sample consists of about 130,000 distinct CDR3 sequences, around 95% of them appearing once. Input material: CD8+ T cells from PBMCs. The receptor source for this set is a human donor with Susac syndrome.

The rearrangement uses TRBV3-1 and TRBJ2-1, with 10 bases matching TRBD2. The CDR3 has 17 amino acids. The germline CDR1 and CDR2 sequences are LGHDT and YNNKEL (reference sequence). Trimming removed 2 bases from V and 4 bases from J; junction bases left unmatched: 8. CDR3 amino acids: CASSQKLLAGLYNEQFF. For the CDR3, the DNA is TGTGCCAGCAGCCAAAAATTACTAGCGGGGCTTTACAATGAGCAGTTCTTC.

The chain couples TRBV7-9 to TRBJ2-7; no clear D. This CDR3 spans 12 amino acids. Germline CDR1 SEHNR, CDR2 FQNEAQ (reference sequence). V was clipped by 4 bases and J by 3 bases, with 7 bases between them. CDR3 residues: CASSSLDYEQYF. In nucleotides, the CDR3 is TGTGCCAGCAGCTCACTGGACTACGAGCAGTACTTC.

The V and J genes are TRBV7-6 and TRBJ2-1; TRBD2 aligns across 8 bases. The junction had 7 bases not matched to a gene; V was cut back by 2 bases and J by 7 bases. Germline V gives CDR1 SGHVS, CDR2 FNYEAQ. CDR3 length: 15 amino acids. For the CDR3, the DNA is TGTGCCAGCAGCTTATTCCGGGAGGGCCGGAATGAGCAGTTCTTC. It is translated as CASSLFREGRNEQFF.

The chain is built from TRBV9 and TRBJ2-1; 7 bases agree with TRBD2. After removal of 4 bases from V and 3 bases from J, the junction contained 10 bases not matched to a gene. The length of the CDR3 is 16 residues. Germline V gives CDR1 SGDLS, CDR2 YYNGEE. This chain's CDR3 is CASSPKAGAGYNEQFF. The DNA of the CDR3 is TGTGCCAGCAGCCCTAAGGCGGGAGCAGGCTACAATGAGCAGTTCTTC.

This chain uses TRBV4-1 with TRBJ1-2; the D gene is possibly TRBD1 (5 bases). The CDR3 is 15 amino acids. CDR1 is MGHRA, CDR2 YSYEKL, per germline. Between the trimmed V and J ends, which lost 2 bases and 5 bases, there was a span of 15 bases. The CDR3 DNA reads as TGCGCCAGCAGCCAACATAGACAGCCTGAGTATGGCTACACCTTC. Amino acid sequence: CASSQHRQPEYGYTF.

The chain recombines TRBV5-6 with TRBJ2-1, with 11 bases fitting TRBD1. V shed 3 bases and J 4 bases; nucleotides not matched to a gene: 3. The length of the CDR3 is 15 residues. Germline assignment: CDR1 SGHDT and CDR2 YYEEEE. DNA of the CDR3: TGTGCCAGCAGCTGGGGACAGGGGGTTTACAATGAGCAGTTCTTC. Translated, it gives CASSWGQGVYNEQFF.

The chain joins TRBV30 to TRBJ1-2; 8 positions agree with TRBD1. From germline, CDR1 is GTSNPN and CDR2 SVGIG (reference sequence). This CDR3 is 14 amino acids long. V trimming: 3 bases; J trimming: 8 bases; junction bases outside the gene matches: 11. Written as DNA, the CDR3 is TGTGCCTGGAGAGCGCGGACAGGGTGGTTGGGCTACACCTTC. This encodes CAWRARTGWLGYTF.

The genes are TRBV7-2 and TRBJ2-7, with TRBD2 matching over 11 bases. After removal of 4 bases from V and 5 bases from J, the junction contained 4 bases not matched to a gene. CDR1 is SGHTA and CDR2 is FQGNSA in the germline V gene. The CDR3 totals 14 residues. CDR3 sequence (DNA): TGTGCCAGCAGCTCACTAGCGGGAGTAGACGAGCAGTACTTC. Protein: CASSSLAGVDEQYF.

In nucleotides, the CDR3 is TGTGCCAGCAAGCGACAGGAGAGGTTTGACTACACCTTC. It encodes CASKRQERFDYTF. The rearrangement joins TRBV28 to TRBJ1-2; the D gene is possibly TRBD1 (6 bases). CDR1 is MDHEN and CDR2 is SYDVKM in the germline V gene. Trimming shortened V by 7 bases and J by 10 bases, and 19 bases separated the two germline ends. The CDR3 totals 13 residues.

V gene TRBV3-1 combines with J gene TRBJ2-7, with a tentative D call TRBD1 (6 bases). This CDR3 has 14 amino acids. V lost 4 bases to trimming and J lost 3 bases, with 13 bases between them. Germline loops: CDR1 LGHDT, CDR2 YNNKEL (reference sequence). The CDR3 is CASSPTGGLYEQYF. CDR3 nucleotide sequence: TGTGCCAGCAGCCCGACAGGAGGCCTCTACGAGCAGTACTTC.

The J gene is TRBJ2-3, the V gene TRBV4-1, with D uncertain. V lost 6 bases to trimming and J lost 6 bases, with 19 bases between them. Looked up from germline, CDR1 is MGHRA and CDR2 is YSYEKL. The CDR3 covers 15 residues. Written as DNA, the CDR3 is TGCGCCAGCAGGCCCTATGGTGGGGAAGAGGATACGCAGTATTTT. As protein: CASRPYGGEEDTQYF.

The chain employs TRBV10-3 and TRBJ2-7, with D perhaps assigned TRBD1 or TRBD2 (5 bases each). The V end lost 0 bases, the J end lost 5 bases, and 14 bases lay between the germline ends. CDR3 length: 15 residues. Per germline, CDR1 ENHRY and CDR2 SYGVKD. The CDR3 sequence: CAISESMGRSHEQYF. CDR3 in DNA: TGTGCCATCAGTGAGTCGATGGGACGGTCACACGAGCAGTACTTC.

This chain links TRBV13 with TRBJ2-3, with 13 bases lining up with TRBD2. Unmatched junction bases numbered 9, after V lost 3 bases and J lost 6 bases. In germline, CDR1 is PRHDT, CDR2 FYEKMQ (reference sequence). The length of the CDR3 is 17 residues. The CDR3 DNA is TGTGCCAGCAGCTTCCCTGGACTAGCGGGAGTCCAGGATACGCAGTATTTT. Protein sequence: CASSFPGLAGVQDTQYF.

The chain recombines TRBV11-2 with TRBJ1-5; D perhaps matches TRBD1 (6 bases). The germline CDR1 and CDR2 sequences are SGHAT and FQNNGV. The length of the CDR3 is 15 residues. The V end lost 5 bases, the J end lost 1 base, and 12 bases lay between the germline ends. The CDR3 loop is CASSQGRGSNQPQHF. CDR3 nucleotide sequence: TGTGCCAGCAGCCAGGGGCGGGGGAGCAATCAGCCCCAGCATTTT.

V gene TRBV7-8 combines with J gene TRBJ2-7, with TRBD2 identical over 14 bases. In germline, CDR1 is SGHVS, CDR2 FQNEAQ. The V gene end was trimmed by 5 bases and the J gene end by 5 bases; junction bases not matched to a gene: 5. The CDR3 has 15 residues. DNA for the CDR3: TGTGCCAGCAGCCTATTGGGACTAGCGGGAGACGAGCAGTACTTC. As protein: CASSLLGLAGDEQYF.

This clonotype was picked up one time. The chain links TRBV27 to TRBJ2-1; TRBD2 is a possible D gene (5 bases). Germline assignment: CDR1 MNHEY and CDR2 SMNVEV (reference sequence). V shed 0 bases and J shed 4 bases, with 13 bases lying between them. This CDR3 contains 16 residues. This chain's CDR3 is CASSLSTSGQYNEQFF. Here the CDR3 DNA reads TGTGCCAGCAGTTTATCTACCAGCGGTCAGTACAATGAGCAGTTCTTC.

This chain joins TRBV27 and TRBJ1-1; D ambiguous. There are 14 residues in the CDR3. CDR1 is MNHEY, CDR2 SMNVEV, per germline (reference sequence). Between the trimmed V and J ends, which lost 3 bases and 0 bases, there was a span of 8 bases. The CDR3 sequence: CASSLVGMNTEAFF. The DNA of the CDR3 is TGTGCCAGCAGTTTGGTAGGGATGAACACTGAAGCTTTCTTT.

The chain combines TRBV12-3 or TRBV12-4 with TRBJ2-1, with a possible D match to TRBD2 (5 bases). V was trimmed by 3 bases and J by 2 bases, leaving 5 bases between them. The CDR3 has 13 amino acids. This chain's CDR3 is CASSFGTYNEQFF. CDR3 in DNA: TGTGCCAGCAGTTTCGGGACCTACAATGAGCAGTTCTTC.

This CDR3 reads CASSYQVTGTETQYF. DNA of the CDR3: TGTGCCAGCAGTTATCAAGTGACAGGGACGGAGACCCAGTACTTC. J is TRBJ2-5 and V is TRBV6-5; TRBD1 matches at 7 bases. CDR1 and CDR2 (germline): MNHEY, SVGAGI. The CDR3 is 15 residues long. V was pared by 3 bases and J by 5 bases, with 9 bases of the junction left unmatched.

The V and J genes are TRBV4-1 and TRBJ1-2; possible D gene TRBD1, 5 bases. This CDR3 spans 14 amino acids. CDR1 is MGHRA, CDR2 YSYEKL, per germline. V lost 4 bases and J 12 bases, leaving 21 bases between the germline ends. DNA for the CDR3: TGCGCCAGCAGCCCGCGGGGGGAGACAATTTCCAACACCTTC. Amino acids: CASSPRGETISNTF.

This clonotype was observed a single time. J is TRBJ1-2 and V is TRBV12-3 or TRBV12-4, with D perhaps TRBD1 (6 bases). The CDR3 has 15 amino acids. V dropped 5 bases and J dropped 7 bases, with 20 bases sitting between them. The chain's CDR3 is CASSTRDTLAAGYTF. The CDR3 DNA sequence: TGTGCCAGCAGTACCCGGGACACCCTTGCGGCTGGCTACACCTTC.

V usage is TRBV14 and J usage is TRBJ2-7, with TRBD2 as a possible D gene (6 bases). V was trimmed by 6 bases and J by 1 base, leaving 16 bases between them. From germline, CDR1 is SGHDN and CDR2 FVKESK. The CDR3 length is 15 residues. The CDR3 nucleotides read TGTGCCAGCAGTCAACCTCACAGCGGGTCCTACGAGCAGTACTTC. It codes for CASSQPHSGSYEQYF.

The chain has TRBV4-1 and TRBJ1-1, with D unclear. Germline V gene sequence: CDR1 MGHRA, CDR2 YSYEKL. The CDR3 covers 14 residues. Trimming shortened V by 0 bases and J by 2 bases, and 7 bases separated the two germline ends. As DNA, the CDR3 is TGCGCCAGCAGCCAAGAAGAAGTAAACACTGAAGCTTTCTTT. Encoded protein: CASSQEEVNTEAFF.

The V gene is TRBV27, the J gene TRBJ1-2; perhaps TRBD1 as D (6 bases). V was shortened by 7 bases and J by 7 bases, with 19 bases between the two germline ends. Per germline, CDR1 MNHEY and CDR2 SMNVEV (reference sequence). The CDR3 runs to 14 residues. The CDR3 DNA follows: TGTGCCAGCACCCGCGTTGGAGGGGGTGGTGGCTACACCTTC. Amino acids: CASTRVGGGGGYTF.

This clonotype was seen only once. The chain links TRBV30 to TRBJ1-2; D is uncertain. Looked up from germline, CDR1 is GTSNPN and CDR2 is SVGIG (reference sequence). V gave up 4 bases and J gave up 8 bases, with 11 bases separating them. The CDR3 contains 11 residues. The CDR3 loop reads CAWMAPYGYTF. The CDR3 DNA follows: TGTGCCTGGATGGCACCGTACGGCTACACCTTC.

The CDR3 DNA is TGCGCCAGCAGCCAAGGGACATATGCCCCAGATACGCAGTATTTT. Amino acids: CASSQGTYAPDTQYF. The gene calls are TRBV4-1 and TRBJ2-3, with D possibly TRBD1 on 5 matching bases. This CDR3 is built from 15 residues. The germline V and J ends were trimmed by 1 base and 4 bases, with 12 bases remaining between them. CDR1 and CDR2 from the germline V gene are MGHRA and YSYEKL.

The chain joins TRBV27 to TRBJ2-5; TRBD1 or TRBD2 may be the D gene (5 bases each). Germline-derived CDR1 and CDR2 are MNHEY and SMNVEV (reference sequence). V lost 7 bases and J lost 5, with 20 bases in between. The CDR3 is 15 amino acids. CDR3 region: CASTAFGGVEETQYF. The CDR3 DNA sequence: TGTGCCAGCACCGCTTTTGGGGGTGTGGAGGAGACCCAGTACTTC.

The rearrangement uses TRBV4-1 and TRBJ2-1; 13 positions agree with TRBD2. The germline V gene encodes CDR1 MGHRA and CDR2 YSYEKL. This CDR3 has 17 residues. V was pared by 0 bases and J by 9 bases, with 8 bases of the junction left unmatched. DNA for the CDR3: TGCGCCAGCAGCCAAGATCAGGAAAGACTAGCGGGAGGTGAGCAGTTCTTC. This codes for CASSQDQERLAGGEQFF.

The J gene is TRBJ2-7, the V gene TRBV2, with D possibly being TRBD1 (6 bases). CDR3 length: 13 amino acids. Trimming took 2 bases from V and 2 from J, leaving 7 bases between them. Germline V lookup: CDR1 SNHLY, CDR2 FYNNEI. CDR3 protein: CASSEYRAYEQYF. DNA for the CDR3: TGTGCCAGCAGTGAATACAGGGCCTACGAGCAGTACTTC. Full variable domain (remainder filled in from reference TRBV2 and TRBJ2-7): EPEVTQTPSHQVTQMGQEVILRCVPISNHLYFYWYRQILGQKVEFLVSFYNNEISEKSEIFDDQFSVERPDGSNFTLKIRSTKLEDSAMYFCASSEYRAYEQYFGPGTRLTVT.

The chain combines TRBV14 with TRBJ2-7, with 8 bases that match TRBD1. The V gene end was trimmed by 4 bases and the J gene end by 3 bases; junction bases not matched to a gene: 5. Germline values: CDR1 SGHDN, CDR2 FVKESK. There are 14 residues in the CDR3. The CDR3 here is CASSPTTGGYEQYF. The CDR3 DNA follows: TGTGCCAGCAGCCCCACCACAGGGGGCTACGAGCAGTACTTC. The variable domain in full, completed from reference TRBV14 and TRBJ2-7, reads EAGVTQFPSHSVIEKGQTVTLRCDPISGHDNLYWYRRVMGKEIKFLLHFVKESKQDESGMPNNRFLAERTGGTYSTLKVQPAELEDSGVYFCASSPTTGGYEQYFGPGTRLTVT.

The rearrangement links TRBV29-1 to TRBJ2-7; D gene uncertain. Germline CDR1 and CDR2: SQVTM and ANQGSEA. V was trimmed by 1 base and J by 2 bases, leaving 15 bases between them. The CDR3 runs to 15 residues. Here the CDR3 reads CSVEGVNSKPYEQYF. CDR3 nucleotide sequence: TGCAGCGTTGAAGGCGTAAACAGCAAACCCTACGAGCAGTACTTC.

The CDR3 reads CASSEEWSTDTQYF. CDR3 bases: TGCGCCAGCAGCGAGGAGTGGAGCACAGATACGCAGTATTTT. The chain couples TRBV5-1 to TRBJ2-3; D is unclear. The CDR3 is made up of 14 amino acids. Germline CDR1 is SGHRS and CDR2 is YFSETQ. Between the trimmed V and J ends, which lost 4 bases and 0 bases, there was a span of 9 bases. Full variable domain (remainder filled in from reference TRBV5-1 and TRBJ2-3): KAGVTQTPRYLIKTRGQQVTLSCSPISGHRSVSWYQQTPGQGLQFLFEYFSETQRNKGNFPGRFSGRQFSNSRSEMNVSTLELGDSALYLCASSEEWSTDTQYFGPGTRLTVL.